The entry that follows covers one TCR beta chain sequence. Residents of 24 US areas, aged roughly 18 to 90 years, made up the participants. These data belong to a study of blood T cell repertoires in COVID-19. Study information: Sites across the United States, Italy and Spain contributed samples from acute and convalescent COVID-19. From T cells, B-cell-depleted T cells, or PBMCs came the material, which was cDNA or gDNA.

As processed by the authors: Estimation of nucleated cell counts relied on the amplification of reference gene primers. Assay: immunoSEQ multiplex PCR; the TCRdb copy retains only in-frame clones and omits some. V and J calls and clone size are those listed in that table; D and trimming were worked out from the DNA. This sample carries approximately 180,000 clones, about 90% of them seen once, and the ten largest clones take 1.2%. The CDR3 loop spans 15 amino acids. Trimming pared 4 bases from V and 3 bases from J, leaving 16 bases between. Looked up from germline, CDR1 is LNHDA and CDR2 is SQIVND (reference sequence).

The TCR originated in a human donor with acute COVID-19. The donor label of this sample is uncertain. V is TRBV19 and J is TRBJ2-7; D may be TRBD2 (6 bases). Sequenced input: PBMCs or T cells enriched from blood (not recorded which). Written as DNA, the CDR3 is TGTGCCAGTAGTAAAGCCTCAGGGAGGCGCTACGAGCAGTACTTC. As protein: CASSKASGRRYEQYF.